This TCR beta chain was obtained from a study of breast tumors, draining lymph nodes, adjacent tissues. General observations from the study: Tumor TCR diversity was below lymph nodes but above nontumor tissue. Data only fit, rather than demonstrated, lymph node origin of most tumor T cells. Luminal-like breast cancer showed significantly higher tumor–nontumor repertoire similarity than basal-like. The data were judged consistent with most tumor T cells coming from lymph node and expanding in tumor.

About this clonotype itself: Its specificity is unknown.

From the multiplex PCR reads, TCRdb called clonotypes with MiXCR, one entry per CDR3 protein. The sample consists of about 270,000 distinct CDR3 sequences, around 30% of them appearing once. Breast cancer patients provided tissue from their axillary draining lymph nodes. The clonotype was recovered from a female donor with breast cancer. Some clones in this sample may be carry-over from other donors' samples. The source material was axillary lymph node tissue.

The CDR3 loop is CATSDGGTSGFTDTQYF. The CDR3 DNA reads TGTGCCACCAGTGATGGCGGGACTTCGGGGTTCACAGATACGCAGTATTTT. V and J are TRBV24-1 and TRBJ2-3; maybe TRBD2 (6 bases). Germline V gene lookup returns CDR1 KGHDR and CDR2 SFDVKD. This CDR3 comprises 17 residues. V was trimmed by 3 bases and J by 2 bases, leaving 17 bases between them.